This TCR beta chain was captured by sequencing in a study of radiotherapy plus CTLA-4 blockade in lung cancer. Germline V gene lookup returns CDR1 MNHEY and CDR2 SMNVEV (reference sequence). The CDR3 consists of 9 residues. Trimming took 6 bases from V and 6 from J, leaving 2 bases between them. Clones were read by immunoSEQ multiplex PCR, and TCRdb kept only the in-frame ones, dropping some. This table has more than 90,000 clones, about 86% appearing once. Material: peripheral blood, obtained from a patient treated with radiotherapy plus ipilimumab. The source is a human donor with non-small cell lung cancer that progressed on radiotherapy plus ipilimumab. This chain links TRBV27 with TRBJ1-1; D is uncertain. CDR3 in DNA: TGTGCCAGCAGATCTGAAGCTTTCTTT. Amino acid sequence: CASRSEAFF.